Listed below are T cell receptor beta chains from one sample, sequenced in a study of OX40 agonist ivuxolimab in advanced cancers. TCRdb keeps only in-frame clones here, not all; method: immunoSEQ multiplex PCR. Here the sample spans tens of thousands of clones, 89% being singletons. Sequenced here: CD4+ or CD8+ T cells sorted from blood, sampled in a trial of the OX40 agonist ivuxolimab. These receptors were obtained from an adult with an advanced solid tumor such as melanoma, head and neck, liver or kidney cancer. The CDR3 runs from the conserved cysteine through the conserved F or W. The order of the fields is clone size, J gene, D gene, V gene, CDR3 protein, CDR3 DNA. A D gene is named only where the DNA matches it firmly. For some rows the clone size is stated as once, few or many, or as a class when expanded; others skip it.

- TRBJ2-1 TRBD2 TRBV2 CASSEGAGAYNEQFF TGTGCCAGCAGTGAAGGAGCGGGAGCATACAATGAGCAGTTCTTC
- TRBJ2-7 - TRBV5-1 CASYLPYEQYF TGCGCCAGCTACCTTCCGTACGAGCAGTACTTC
once TRBJ2-2 - TRBV27 CASSTRRELNTGELFF TGTGCCAGCAGTACCCGCCGGGAGTTGAACACCGGGGAGCTGTTTTTT
- TRBJ2-3 TRBD2 TRBV5-1 CASSLAGGPGDTQYF TGCGCCAGCAGCCTAGCGGGAGGGCCAGGAGATACGCAGTATTTT
- TRBJ1-2 - TRBV4-3 CASSQDQGSYGYTF TGCGCCAGCAGCCAGGACCAGGGGTCCTATGGCTACACCTTC
- TRBJ1-5 - TRBV15 CATSRDANQPQHF TGTGCCACCAGCAGAGATGCCAATCAGCCCCAGCATTTT
- TRBJ1-1 TRBD1 TRBV14 CASSQEGGLLLMNTEAFF TGTGCCAGCAGCCAAGAAGGGGGCTTACTATTAATGAACACTGAAGCTTTCTTT
- TRBJ2-2 - TRBV18 CAGQKNTGELFF TGTGCAGGACAAAAGAACACCGGGGAGCTGTTTTTT
- TRBJ2-5 - TRBV4-3 CASSQAGTQYF TGCGCCAGCAGCCAAGCCGGGACCCAGTACTTC
- TRBJ2-1 - TRBV6-6 CASTLSLEPLSDEQFF TGTGCCAGCACCTTATCTCTAGAACCATTGAGCGACGAGCAGTTCTTC
- TRBJ2-6 - TRBV4-3 CASSHRGFSGANVLTF TGCGCCAGCAGCCACCGGGGTTTCTCTGGGGCCAACGTCCTGACTTTC
- TRBJ2-1 - TRBV4-1 CASSQDRFEGLDEQFF TGCGCCAGCAGCCAAGACAGGTTCGAGGGCCTCGATGAGCAGTTCTTC
- TRBJ2-3 TRBD2 TRBV5-4 CASSKESGVGIDTQYF TGTGCCAGCAGCAAAGAGAGCGGGGTAGGGATAGATACGCAGTATTTT
- TRBJ2-7 - TRBV5-4 CASREGLGEQYF TGTGCCAGCAGGGAGGGGTTGGGCGAGCAGTACTTC
- TRBJ2-2 - TRBV6-6 CASSYSAAGELFF TGTGCCAGCAGTTACTCGGCGGCCGGGGAGCTGTTTTTT
- TRBJ2-7 - TRBV7-9 CASSSGASSYEQYF TGTGCCAGCAGCTCGGGAGCCTCTTCCTACGAGCAGTACTTC
- TRBJ2-7 TRBD2 TRBV5-1 CASSVGTSGSYEQYF TGCGCCAGCAGCGTGGGGACTAGCGGGAGCTACGAGCAGTACTTC
- TRBJ2-5 - TRBV5-1 CASRSIPTYQETQYF TGCGCCAGCAGATCCATCCCAACGTACCAAGAGACCCAGTACTTC
- TRBJ2-2 - TRBV23-1 CASSQSGQNTGELFF TGCGCCAGCAGTCAATCTGGGCAGAACACCGGGGAGCTGTTTTTT
many TRBJ2-2 - TRBV6-6 CASSYNSDAGELFF TGTGCCAGCAGTTATAATTCGGACGCCGGGGAGCTGTTTTTT
once TRBJ2-1 - TRBV30 CAWRMDSNEQFF TGTGCCTGGAGGATGGACAGCAATGAGCAGTTCTTC
- TRBJ2-5 TRBD2 TRBV28 CASSLPPSGTVQETQYF TGTGCCAGCAGTTTGCCCCCTAGCGGAACGGTCCAAGAGACCCAGTACTTC
- TRBJ1-1 - TRBV6-5 CASSYTWDGGTEAFF TGTGCCAGCAGTTACACCTGGGACGGCGGCACTGAAGCTTTCTTT
- TRBJ2-6 TRBD2 TRBV10-3 CAISVPGLAGGRSGANVLTF TGTGCCATCAGTGTCCCCGGACTAGCGGGAGGAAGGAGTGGGGCCAACGTCCTGACTTTC
- TRBJ1-1 - TRBV4-1 CASSQDPEGQSTEAFF TGCGCCAGCAGCCAAGATCCGGAGGGGCAATCTACTGAAGCTTTCTTT
- TRBJ1-6 TRBD1 TRBV25-1 CASSPGQGASPLHF TGTGCCAGCAGCCCGGGACAGGGTGCCTCACCCCTCCACTTT
- TRBJ1-1 - TRBV10-1 CASSDPSTEAFF TGCGCCAGCAGTGATCCCTCCACTGAAGCTTTCTTT
- TRBJ2-1 - TRBV6-5 CASSYSDNEQFF TGTGCCAGCAGTTACTCGGACAATGAGCAGTTCTTC
- TRBJ1-3 - TRBV28 CASSPLGTGNTIYF TGTGCCAGCAGCCCGTTGGGCACTGGAAACACCATATATTTT
few TRBJ2-7 - TRBV9 CASSARPGTPHEQYF TGTGCCAGCAGCGCGCGCCCCGGGACACCCCACGAGCAGTACTTC
- TRBJ2-3 - TRBV5-1 CASSLAASSADTQYF TGCGCCAGCAGCTTGGCCGCTAGCAGTGCAGATACGCAGTATTTT
- TRBJ2-2 - TRBV4-3 CASKQQGASNTGELFF TGCGCCAGCAAACAACAGGGTGCCTCGAACACCGGGGAGCTGTTTTTT
- TRBJ2-7 TRBD2 TRBV4-1 CASSQGSGPTYEQYF TGCGCCAGCAGCCAAGGTAGCGGGCCTACCTACGAGCAGTACTTC
once TRBJ2-1 - TRBV6-5 CASSYSMGTMYNEQFF TGTGCCAGCAGTTACTCTATGGGGACCATGTACAATGAGCAGTTCTTC
- TRBJ1-1 - TRBV7-9 CASSLVGVLDTEAFF TGTGCCAGCAGCTTAGTGGGGGTCCTGGACACTGAAGCTTTCTTT
- TRBJ2-7 TRBD2 TRBV4-2 CASSQPGLAAYEQYF TGTGCCAGCAGCCAACCGGGACTAGCGGCCTACGAGCAGTACTTC